This record concerns one TCR beta chain sequence. Its antigen is unidentified. This sample is part of a study of siplizumab effects on memory and regulatory T cells. Measured with immunoSEQ multiplex PCR; TCRdb has only the in-frame clones, and not every one. The sample holds 100,000 or so clones; 92% are singletons and the top ten take more than 10%. Study results and caveats: The study found that siplizumab significantly reduced alloreactive sequences traceable to unstimulated CD4+ memory cells.

The V gene's germline CDR1 is SNHLY and CDR2 FYNNEI. There are 12 residues in the CDR3. Trimming pared 7 bases from V and 4 bases from J, leaving 10 bases between. This chain connects TRBV2 to TRBJ1-2, with D unclear. Sequencing was done on a sample of non-Treg CD4+ T cells sorted from blood. This clonotype was obtained from a human donor in good health. As DNA, the CDR3 is TGTGCCAGCACTGAGGCAGGCTATGGCTACACCTTC. Its translation: CASTEAGYGYTF.